Included here is one T cell receptor (beta chain) sequence, with context. No quality values exist for individual bases; no much larger clone is one base distant. The source of the sample is a study of T cells in tuberculosis (dated by TCRdb to 2016 to 2019). At the level of the whole study: The study combined CD1B tetramers and high-throughput TCR immunosequencing to characterize T cells specific for the mycobacterial lipid antigen glucose monomycolate (GMM). Points the paper makes about the study in general: T cells that bind the CD1B-GMM tetramer with low affinity may not have been captured by the stringent sort gate.

PBMC were thawed, rested overnight, stained with a GMM-loaded CD1B tetramer, a Live/Dead dye and anti-CD3, and then sorted on a FACS Aria II. C32 glucose monomycolate purified from Rhodococcus equi was loaded onto CD1B tetramers. Before cryopreservation, the PBMC used for tetramer sorting had been depleted of CD14-expressing monocytes as part of a separate study. From each donor, approximately 100,000 tetramer-negative cells were sorted and analyzed together with the tetramer-positive cells. GMM-loaded CD1B tetramers were used to sort antigen-specific T cells from four healthy South African adults. TCR-alpha and TCR-beta chains were sequenced unpaired, so chain pairing information was not available. The immunoSEQ multiplex PCR assay was used to generate TCR libraries, with TCR-beta and/or TCR-alpha/delta assays applied to each sample. Amplified TCR libraries were sequenced on the Illumina high-throughput platform. As for the original processing: Clustering and dimensionality reduction relied on pairwise TCRdist distances among GMM-specific receptors from T cells that were either sorted ex vivo or expanded in vitro. Sequence motifs, defined by gene usage and CDR3 content, were tested for enrichment in tetramer-positive compared with tetramer-negative populations. Held by TCRdb, this immuneACCESS table contains in-frame sequences only and omits some clones. Under half of the omission traces to an unresolved V gene where checked; the cause of the rest is unknown. V, J and clone size are taken as reported in that table, and D and trimming were inferred from the DNA itself. For this sample the table gives about 58,000 clones, of which approximately 86% were detected only once. Together, the top ten hold 21% of the sample.

Trimming takes 0 bases off V and 1 base off J; junction bases not matched to a gene: 6. The CDR1 and CDR2 encoded by the germline V gene (reference sequence) are SGHKS and YYEKEE. The CDR3 sequence holds 19 residues, the cysteine and phenylalanine included. Kept here is only the CDR3 DNA, which spans 57 bases and is read in frame from base 1. The sample was CD1b-GMM tetramer-negative cells sorted from PBMCs. The cell subset or site tag for this specimen amounts to: T cells not binding CD1B-GMM tetramer, sorted from same donor. This sequence uses TRBV5-5 and TRBJ2-5, with 16 bases in between that match TRBD2. This receptor was identified in an adult woman with latent tuberculosis. The DNA sequence is as follows: TGTGCCAGCAGCTTGGGGGGACTAGCGGGAGGGATCGGCCAAGAGACCCAGTACTTC. Its amino acids are CASSLGGLAGGIGQETQYF.